This T cell receptor (beta chain) was captured by sequencing in a study of blood T cell repertoires in COVID-19. This clone turned up a few times. Clones were read by immunoSEQ multiplex PCR, and TCRdb kept only the in-frame ones, dropping some. The data contain about 210,000 clones, 75% to 90% of them singletons. The specimen sequenced was peripheral blood. This TCR was recovered from a man aged 40-49 years with acute or convalescent COVID-19.

DNA for the CDR3: TGTGCCAGCAGCCTGGACAGGGGAGGGCAGTTCTTC. Residues: CASSLDRGGQFF. J is TRBJ2-1 and V is TRBV28, with TRBD1 matching over 9 bases. The CDR3 loop spans 12 amino acids. Germline CDR1 MDHEN, CDR2 SYDVKM. V was pared by 6 bases and J by 12 bases, with 6 bases of the junction left unmatched.